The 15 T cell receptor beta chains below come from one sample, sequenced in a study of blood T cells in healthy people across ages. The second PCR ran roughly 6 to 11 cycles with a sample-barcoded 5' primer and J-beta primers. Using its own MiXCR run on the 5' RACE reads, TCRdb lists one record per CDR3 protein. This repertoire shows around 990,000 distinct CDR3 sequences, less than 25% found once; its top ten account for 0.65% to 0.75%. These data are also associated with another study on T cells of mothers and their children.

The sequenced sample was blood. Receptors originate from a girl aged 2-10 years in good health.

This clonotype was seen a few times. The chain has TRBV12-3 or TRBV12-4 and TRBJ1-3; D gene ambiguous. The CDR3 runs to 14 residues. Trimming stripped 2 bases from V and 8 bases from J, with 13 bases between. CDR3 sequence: CASSLWAGVDTIYF. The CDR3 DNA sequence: TGTGCCAGCAGTTTATGGGCCGGCGTTGACACCATATATTTT.

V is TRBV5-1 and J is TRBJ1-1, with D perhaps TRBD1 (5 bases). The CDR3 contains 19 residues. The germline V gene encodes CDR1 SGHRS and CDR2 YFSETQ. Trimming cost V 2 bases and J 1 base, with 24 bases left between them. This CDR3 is CASSFSTGLNPFSNTEAFF. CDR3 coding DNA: TGCGCCAGCAGCTTCAGTACAGGTCTCAACCCCTTCTCGAACACTGAAGCTTTCTTT.

The CDR3 reads CASSPGTSVSGNTIYF. The CDR3 nucleotides are TGTGCCAGCAGCCCGGGGACCTCCGTCTCTGGAAACACCATATATTTT. This chain connects TRBV5-5 to TRBJ1-3; a possible D gene is TRBD1 (5 bases). The CDR3 is made up of 16 amino acids. V lost 4 bases and J lost 0, with 14 bases in between. The germline CDR1 and CDR2 sequences are SGHKS and YYEKEE (reference sequence). Full variable domain (missing parts from reference TRBV5-5 and TRBJ1-3): DAGVTQSPTHLIKTRGQQVTLRCSPISGHKSVSWYQQVLGQGPQFIFQYYEKEERGRGNFPDRFSARQFPNYSSELNVNALLLGDSALYLCASSPGTSVSGNTIYFGEGSWLTVV.

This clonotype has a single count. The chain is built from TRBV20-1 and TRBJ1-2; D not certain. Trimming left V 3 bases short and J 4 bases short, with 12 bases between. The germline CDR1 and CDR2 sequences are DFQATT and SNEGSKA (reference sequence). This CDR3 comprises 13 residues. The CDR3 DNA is TGCAGTGCTAGTAAGACGGGCCCCTATGGCTACACCTTC. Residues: CSASKTGPYGYTF.

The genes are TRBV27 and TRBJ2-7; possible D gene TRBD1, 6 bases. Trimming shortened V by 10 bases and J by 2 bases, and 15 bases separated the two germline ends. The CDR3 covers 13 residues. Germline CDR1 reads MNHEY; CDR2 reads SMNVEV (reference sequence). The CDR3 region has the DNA TGTGCCACCCGAACGACAGGTCCCTACGAGCAGTACTTC. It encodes CATRTTGPYEQYF.

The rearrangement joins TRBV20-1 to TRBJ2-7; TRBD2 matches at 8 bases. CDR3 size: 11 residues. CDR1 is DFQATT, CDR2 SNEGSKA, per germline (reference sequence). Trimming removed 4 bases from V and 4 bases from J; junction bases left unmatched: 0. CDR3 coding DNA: TGCAGTGCTACTAGCGGGTACGAGCAGTACTTC. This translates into CSATSGYEQYF.

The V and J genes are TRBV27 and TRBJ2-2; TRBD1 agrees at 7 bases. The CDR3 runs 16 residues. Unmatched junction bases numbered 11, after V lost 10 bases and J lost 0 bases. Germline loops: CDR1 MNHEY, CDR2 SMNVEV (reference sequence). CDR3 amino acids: CATQAIGTANTGELFF. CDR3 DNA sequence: TGTGCCACCCAGGCAATTGGGACAGCGAACACCGGGGAGCTGTTTTTT.

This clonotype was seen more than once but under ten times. The CDR3 nucleotides are TGTGCCAGCAGCTTCCCGGGACAGGGGAAAGAGACCCAGTACTTC. It yields the protein CASSFPGQGKETQYF. The V gene is TRBV7-9, the J gene TRBJ2-5; 10 bases match TRBD1. There are 15 residues in the CDR3. The germline CDR1 and CDR2 sequences are SEHNR and FQNEAQ (reference sequence). V gave up 3 bases and J gave up 3 bases; unmatched junction bases: 4.

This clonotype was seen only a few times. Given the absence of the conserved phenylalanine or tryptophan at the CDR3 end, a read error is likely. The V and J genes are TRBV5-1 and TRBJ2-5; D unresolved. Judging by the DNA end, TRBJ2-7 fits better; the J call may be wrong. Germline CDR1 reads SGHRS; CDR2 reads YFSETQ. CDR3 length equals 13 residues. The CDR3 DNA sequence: TGCGCCAGCCGCCCCGTAATAGGGCTCGAGCAGTACCTC. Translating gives CASRPVIGLEQYL.

The CDR3 DNA reads as TGTGCCAGCAGCTTCTGGATCGCTGGGGCCACAGATACGCAGTATTTT. Translating gives CASSFWIAGATDTQYF. The chain joins TRBV7-8 to TRBJ2-3, with a weak D call TRBD1 (5 bases). Trimming cost V 3 bases and J 2 bases, with 15 bases left between them. This CDR3 region has 16 residues. Germline values: CDR1 SGHVS, CDR2 FQNEAQ.

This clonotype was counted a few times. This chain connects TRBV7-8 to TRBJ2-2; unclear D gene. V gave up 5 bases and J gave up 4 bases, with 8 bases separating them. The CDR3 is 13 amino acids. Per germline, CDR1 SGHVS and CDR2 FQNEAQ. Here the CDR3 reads CASSPFPTGELFF. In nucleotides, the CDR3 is TGTGCCAGCAGCCCCTTCCCCACCGGGGAGCTGTTTTTT.

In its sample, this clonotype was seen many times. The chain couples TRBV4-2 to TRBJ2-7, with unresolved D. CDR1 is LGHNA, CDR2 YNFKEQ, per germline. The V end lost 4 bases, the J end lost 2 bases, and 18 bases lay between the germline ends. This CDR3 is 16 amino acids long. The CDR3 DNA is TGTGCCAGCAGCCTAAGGGCTACACCGGGTGCCTACGAGCAGTACTTC. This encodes CASSLRATPGAYEQYF.

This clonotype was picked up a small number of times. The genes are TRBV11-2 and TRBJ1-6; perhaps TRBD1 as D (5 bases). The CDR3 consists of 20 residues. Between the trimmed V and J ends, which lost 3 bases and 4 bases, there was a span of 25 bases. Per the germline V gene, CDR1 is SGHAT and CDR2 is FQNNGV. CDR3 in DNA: TGTGCCAGCAGCTTTAGGGGCGCCTTGGCCCTGGACGGGTATAATTCACCCCTCCACTTT. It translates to CASSFRGALALDGYNSPLHF.

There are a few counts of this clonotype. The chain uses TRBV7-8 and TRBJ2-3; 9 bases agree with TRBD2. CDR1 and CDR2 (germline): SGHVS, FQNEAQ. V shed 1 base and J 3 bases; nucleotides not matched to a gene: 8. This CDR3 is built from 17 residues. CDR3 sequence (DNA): TGTGCCAGCAGCTTAGGGAGGTTTAGCGGGAGTACAGATACGCAGTATTTT. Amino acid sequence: CASSLGRFSGSTDTQYF.

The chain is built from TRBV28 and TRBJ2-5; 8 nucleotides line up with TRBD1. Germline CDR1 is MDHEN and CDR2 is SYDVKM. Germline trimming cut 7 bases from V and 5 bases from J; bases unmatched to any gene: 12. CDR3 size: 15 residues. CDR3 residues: CASTQGGVRLETQYF. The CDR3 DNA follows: TGTGCCAGCACACAGGGGGGCGTTCGTTTGGAGACCCAGTACTTC.